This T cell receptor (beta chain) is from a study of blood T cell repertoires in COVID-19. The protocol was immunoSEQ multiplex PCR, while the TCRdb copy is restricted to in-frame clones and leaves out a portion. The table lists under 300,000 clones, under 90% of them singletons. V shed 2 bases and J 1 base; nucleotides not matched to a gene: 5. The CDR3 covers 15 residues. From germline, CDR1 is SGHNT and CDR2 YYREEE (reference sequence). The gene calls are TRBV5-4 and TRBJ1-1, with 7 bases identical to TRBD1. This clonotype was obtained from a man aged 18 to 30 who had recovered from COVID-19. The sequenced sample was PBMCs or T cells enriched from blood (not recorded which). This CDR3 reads CASSLYRGGNTEAFF. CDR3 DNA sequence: TGTGCCAGCAGCTTATACAGGGGTGGGAACACTGAAGCTTTCTTT.